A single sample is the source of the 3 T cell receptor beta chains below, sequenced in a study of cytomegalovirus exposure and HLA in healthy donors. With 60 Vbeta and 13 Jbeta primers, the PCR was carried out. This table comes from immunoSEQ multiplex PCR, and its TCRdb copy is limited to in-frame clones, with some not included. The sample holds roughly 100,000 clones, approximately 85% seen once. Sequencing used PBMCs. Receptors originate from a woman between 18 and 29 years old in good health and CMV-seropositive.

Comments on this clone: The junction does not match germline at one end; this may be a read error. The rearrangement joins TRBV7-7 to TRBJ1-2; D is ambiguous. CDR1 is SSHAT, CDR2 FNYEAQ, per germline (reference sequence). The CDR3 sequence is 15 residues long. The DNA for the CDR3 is TGTGCTAGCAGCCCACTTGCCGCGTGGAGTATGGGCTACACCTTC. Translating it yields CASSPLAAWSMGYTF.

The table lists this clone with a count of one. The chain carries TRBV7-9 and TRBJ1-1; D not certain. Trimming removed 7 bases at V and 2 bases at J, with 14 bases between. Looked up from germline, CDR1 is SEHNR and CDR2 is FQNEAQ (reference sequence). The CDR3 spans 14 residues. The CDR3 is CASTQIRLNTEAFF. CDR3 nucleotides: TGTGCCAGCACTCAAATACGTCTAAACACTGAAGCTTTCTTT.

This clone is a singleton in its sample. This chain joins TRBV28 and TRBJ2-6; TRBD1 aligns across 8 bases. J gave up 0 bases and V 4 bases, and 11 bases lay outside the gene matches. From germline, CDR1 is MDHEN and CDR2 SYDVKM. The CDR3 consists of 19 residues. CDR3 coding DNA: TGTGCCAGCAGTTCGCCTCCCGGACAGGGCAACTCTGGGGCCAACGTCCTGACTTTC. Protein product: CASSSPPGQGNSGANVLTF. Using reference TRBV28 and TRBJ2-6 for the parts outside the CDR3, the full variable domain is DVKVTQSSRYLVKRTGEKVFLECVQDMDHENMFWYRQDPGLGLRLIYFSYDVKMKEKGDIPEGYSVSREKKERFSLILESASTNQTSMYLCASSSPPGQGNSGANVLTFGAGSRLTVL.